This is a list of T cell receptor beta chains from one sample in a study of metastatic and nonmetastatic thyroid tumors. TCRdb redid the clone calls on the PCR reads using MiXCR. The table includes roughly 6,900 clones, about 29% detected once. The sample taken for sequencing was tumor tissue. The source of these receptors is a female donor with papillary thyroid cancer or a benign thyroid nodule (not recorded which). Some clones in this sample may be carry-over from other donors' samples. Each CDR3 is given with its conserved first and last residue. D genes are given only for firm matches. Not all rows give a size; the values are once, few, many and, for expanded clones, a class.

d_gene: TRBD1; v_gene: TRBV5-4; abundance: many; j_gene: TRBJ1-1; CDR3nt: TGTGCCAGCAGCTTGGGGTTTGGGACAGACACTGAAGCTTTCTTT; CDR3aa: CASSLGFGTDTEAFF
d_gene: TRBD1; v_gene: TRBV6-1; abundance: few; j_gene: TRBJ1-5; CDR3nt: TGTGCCAGCAGTGAAGTGACAGGGGGCAATCAGCCCCAGCATTTT; CDR3aa: CASSEVTGGNQPQHF
d_gene: .; v_gene: TRBV27; abundance: few; j_gene: TRBJ1-6; CDR3nt: TGTGCCAGCAGTAGCAGGTTGGGAAAGTCACCCCTCCACTTT; CDR3aa: CASSSRLGKSPLHF
d_gene: .; v_gene: TRBV7-3; abundance: .; j_gene: TRBJ1-2; CDR3nt: TGTGCCAGCAGCCCAGAGGTAGGGCACTATGGCTACACCTTC; CDR3aa: CASSPEVGHYGYTF
d_gene: .; v_gene: TRBV4-2; abundance: many; j_gene: TRBJ2-5; CDR3nt: TGTGCCAGCAGCCAGCTGACGGGTACGGGGTTGAGGGAGACCCAGTACTTC; CDR3aa: CASSQLTGTGLRETQYF
d_gene: TRBD2; v_gene: TRBV3-1; abundance: few; j_gene: TRBJ2-5; CDR3nt: TGTGCCAGCAGCCCTGTAGCGGGGCGGAAGACCCAGTACTTC; CDR3aa: CASSPVAGRKTQYF
d_gene: .; v_gene: TRBV11-2; abundance: medium-sized; j_gene: TRBJ2-5; CDR3nt: TGTGCCAGCAGCTTCCTCCTAGGAGTCCAAGAGACCCAGTACTTC; CDR3aa: CASSFLLGVQETQYF
d_gene: TRBD2; v_gene: TRBV19; abundance: few; j_gene: TRBJ2-7; CDR3nt: TGTGCCAGTAGTATGGTGGGACTAGCTGACTACGAGCAGTACTTC; CDR3aa: CASSMVGLADYEQYF
d_gene: .; v_gene: TRBV19; abundance: medium-sized; j_gene: TRBJ1-4; CDR3nt: TGTGCCAGTAGTGGCGGGGCAGCTACAACTAATGAAAAACTGTTTTTT; CDR3aa: CASSGGAATTNEKLFF
d_gene: .; v_gene: TRBV11-2; abundance: .; j_gene: TRBJ1-4; CDR3nt: TGTGCCAGCAGCCACGGTCAAGGCTCGGAAAAACTGTTTTTT; CDR3aa: CASSHGQGSEKLFF